The sequence of this T cell receptor (beta chain) was determined in a study of T cells in localized non-small cell lung cancer. Whole-study findings and limits: It remains possible that heterogeneity exists, since only one tumor region was sequenced. Elevated circulating T cell density in blood was associated with longer overall survival. In adjacent lung, a median roughly 56 of the top 100 tumor clones were found. Tumor trailed uninvolved adjacent lung in T cell clonality, which peaked there.

TCRdb keeps only in-frame clones here, not all; method: immunoSEQ multiplex PCR. The sample records around 36,000 clones, 81% being singletons. With regard to this clone: Its antigen is currently unknown.

Germline CDR1 KGHSH, CDR2 LQKENI. The CDR3 runs to 13 residues. The ends lost 2 bases at V and 5 bases at J; junction bases unmatched: 0. The clonotype comes from a male donor aged 60 or over with stage II lung adenocarcinoma. J is TRBJ1-5 and V is TRBV18; TRBD1 matches at 7 bases. Sequenced here: peripheral blood mononuclear cells, sampled before any cancer treatment. CDR3 residues: CASSPGTDQPQHF. The CDR3 nucleotides read TGTGCCAGCTCACCAGGGACAGATCAGCCCCAGCATTTT.